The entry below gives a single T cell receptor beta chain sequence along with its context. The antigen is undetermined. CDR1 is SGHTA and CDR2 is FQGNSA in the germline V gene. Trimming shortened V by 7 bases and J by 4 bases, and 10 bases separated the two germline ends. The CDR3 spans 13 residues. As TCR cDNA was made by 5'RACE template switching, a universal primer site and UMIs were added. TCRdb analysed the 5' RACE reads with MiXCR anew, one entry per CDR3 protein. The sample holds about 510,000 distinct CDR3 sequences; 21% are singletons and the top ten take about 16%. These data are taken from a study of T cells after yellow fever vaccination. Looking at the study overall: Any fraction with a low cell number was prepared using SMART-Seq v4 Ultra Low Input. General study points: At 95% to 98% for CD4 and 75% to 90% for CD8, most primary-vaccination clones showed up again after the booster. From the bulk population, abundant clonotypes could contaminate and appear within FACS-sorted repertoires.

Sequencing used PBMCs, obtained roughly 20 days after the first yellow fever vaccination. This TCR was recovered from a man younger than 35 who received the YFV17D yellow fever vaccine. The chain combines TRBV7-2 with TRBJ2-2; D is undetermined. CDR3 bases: TGTGCCAGCACCCAAGGAGCCACCGGGGAGCTGTTTTTT. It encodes CASTQGATGELFF. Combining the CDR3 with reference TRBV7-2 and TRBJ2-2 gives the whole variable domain GAGVSQSPSNKVTEKGKDVELRCDPISGHTALYWYRQSLGQGLEFLIYFQGNSAPDKSGLPSDRFSAERTGGSVSTLTIQRTQQEDSAVYLCASTQGATGELFFGEGSRLTVL.